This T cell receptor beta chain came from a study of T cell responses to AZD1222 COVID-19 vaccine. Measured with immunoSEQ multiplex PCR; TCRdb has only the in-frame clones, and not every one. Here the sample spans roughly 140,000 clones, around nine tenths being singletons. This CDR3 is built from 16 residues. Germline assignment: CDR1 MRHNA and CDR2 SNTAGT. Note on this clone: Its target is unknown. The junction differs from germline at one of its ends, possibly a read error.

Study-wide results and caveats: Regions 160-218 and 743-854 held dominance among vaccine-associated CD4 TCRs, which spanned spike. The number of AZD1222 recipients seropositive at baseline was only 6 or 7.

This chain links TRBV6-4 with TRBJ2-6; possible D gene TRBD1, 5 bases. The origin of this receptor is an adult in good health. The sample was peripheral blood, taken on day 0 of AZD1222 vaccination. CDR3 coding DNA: TGTGCCAGCTGTGACGGACACCACTCTGGGGCCAACGTCCTGACTTTC. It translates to CASCDGHHSGANVLTF.